Below, one T cell receptor beta chain is given with its context. Its cognate antigen is unknown. One entry per CDR3 protein results from TCRdb running MiXCR on the 5' RACE reads. The sample has 200,000 or so distinct CDR3 sequences, around 17% seen once; the top ten hold around 2.4%. The sample belongs to a study of T-cell memory formation after mild COVID-19. Whole-study results and caveats: Shrinking CD4+ clones resided mostly in CM and EM, and CD8+ ones in EMRA.

The germline gives CDR1 KGHSH, CDR2 LQKENI. The germline V and J ends were trimmed by 3 bases and 8 bases, with 13 bases remaining between them. The CDR3 contains 13 residues. The material sequenced was PBMCs or a T cell subset sorted from them (not recorded which). V is TRBV18 and J is TRBJ1-2; no clear D gene. The source of this sequence is an adult woman who had mild COVID-19 (a few samples of this study predate the infection). Cell type and time point are not known. Here the CDR3 reads CASSPAGQKGYTF. CDR3 sequence (DNA): TGTGCCAGCTCACCCGCCGGCCAGAAGGGCTACACCTTC.